A single T cell receptor (beta chain) is shown here with its context. The data originate from a study of CD8+ T cells in alopecia areata. Following extraction, RNA underwent reverse transcription to cDNA, which served as the sequencing template. The data were produced by immunoSEQ multiplex PCR, yet TCRdb's version contains in-frame clones alone and is incomplete. The sample records some 170,000 clones, 40% to 65% being singletons. Regarding treatment: oral pan-JAK inhibitor, 5-10 mg twice daily. This clonotype originated in a human donor with alopecia areata. This material consisted of CD8+ T cells sorted from blood, taken at week 24, from a patient treated with tofacitinib.

The CDR3 DNA reads as TGCGCCAGCAGCTTGGGAGGCGTCCTGACTTTC. This gives the protein CASSLGGVLTF. V and J are TRBV5-1 and TRBJ2-6; no reliable D call. CDR3 length: 11 residues. The V and J ends lost 0 bases and 12 bases respectively, with 4 bases between them. Germline-derived CDR1 and CDR2 are SGHRS and YFSETQ.